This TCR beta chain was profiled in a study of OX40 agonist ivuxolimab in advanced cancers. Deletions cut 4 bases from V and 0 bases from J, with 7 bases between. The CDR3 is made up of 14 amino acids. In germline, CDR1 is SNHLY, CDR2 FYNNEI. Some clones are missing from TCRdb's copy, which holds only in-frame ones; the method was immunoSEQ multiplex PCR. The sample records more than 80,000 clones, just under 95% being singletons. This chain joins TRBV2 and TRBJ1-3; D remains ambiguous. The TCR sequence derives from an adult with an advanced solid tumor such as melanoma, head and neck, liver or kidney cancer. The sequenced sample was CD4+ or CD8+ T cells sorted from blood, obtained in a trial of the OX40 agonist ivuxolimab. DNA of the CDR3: TGTGCCAGCAGTGTTGAGGGCTCTGGAAACACCATATATTTT. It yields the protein CASSVEGSGNTIYF.